What follows are 25 T cell receptor beta chains derived from one specimen sequenced in a study of PD-1 blockade in classical Hodgkin lymphoma. The protocol was immunoSEQ multiplex PCR, while the TCRdb copy is restricted to in-frame clones and leaves out a portion. The sample lists around 23,000 clones; about 83% were seen once. No patient escaped relapse after autologous stem cell transplantation, and brentuximab vedotin exposure varied. Out of thawed PBMCs, magnetic negative selection purified CD4+ T cells. The starting material was CD4+ T cells from blood, obtained at baseline. These receptors were obtained from a human donor with classical Hodgkin lymphoma.

This sequence joins TRBV11-3 and TRBJ1-1; the match to TRBD1 covers 7 bases. CDR1 and CDR2 from the germline V gene are SGHNT and YENEEA. Unmatched junction bases numbered 6, after V lost 5 bases and J lost 6 bases. The CDR3 has 13 amino acids. CDR3 sequence: CASSLDRAPEAFF. CDR3 sequence (DNA): TGTGCCAGCAGCCTCGACAGGGCCCCTGAAGCTTTCTTT.

The chain is built from TRBV7-9 and TRBJ2-1; TRBD1 might be the D (5 bases). V was clipped by 2 bases and J by 14 bases, with 22 bases between them. The germline V gene encodes CDR1 SEHNR and CDR2 FQNEAQ (reference sequence). This CDR3 comprises 15 residues. The CDR3 region is CASSLQEDLEDTEFF. The CDR3, as DNA: TGTGCCAGCAGCTTACAAGAGGACCTAGAGGACACGGAGTTCTTC.

The gene calls are TRBV18 and TRBJ1-2; no clear D. The V end was cut by 1 base, the J end by 4 bases, with 10 bases between. The CDR3 covers 14 residues. Germline CDR1 and CDR2: KGHSH and LQKENI. CDR3 sequence (DNA): TGTGCCAGCTCACCACAAAGGGAACCCTATGGCTACACCTTC. It encodes CASSPQREPYGYTF.

V usage is TRBV5-1 and J usage is TRBJ2-3; TRBD2 is a possible D gene (6 bases). The CDR3 contains 15 residues. CDR1 and CDR2 from the germline V gene are SGHRS and YFSETQ. Trimming removed 7 bases at V and 5 bases at J, with 20 bases between. CDR3 DNA sequence: TGCGCCAGCGCCGTGACGGGGGACCCCGGAGATACGCAGTATTTT. Protein: CASAVTGDPGDTQYF. The full variable domain, completed using reference TRBV5-1 and TRBJ2-3, is KAGVTQTPRYLIKTRGQQVTLSCSPISGHRSVSWYQQTPGQGLQFLFEYFSETQRNKGNFPGRFSGRQFSNSRSEMNVSTLELGDSALYLCASAVTGDPGDTQYFGPGTRLTVL.

This rearrangement joins TRBV7-2 to TRBJ1-2, with D possibly being TRBD1 (5 bases). The CDR3 runs to 14 residues. The V end lost 4 bases, the J end lost 2 bases, and 11 bases lay between the germline ends. The germline V gene encodes CDR1 SGHTA and CDR2 FQGNSA. Here the CDR3 DNA reads TGTGCCAGCAGCTCGTACCGGGGGAACTATGGCTACACCTTC. This translates into CASSSYRGNYGYTF.

This clone turned up a few times. The V call is TRBV7-9, the J call TRBJ1-5, with 8 bases matching TRBD1. Germline V gene data show CDR1 as SEHNR and CDR2 as FQNEAQ (reference sequence). The CDR3 length is 17 residues. The V gene end was trimmed by 1 base and the J gene end by 2 bases; junction bases not matched to a gene: 7. This CDR3 reads CASSLGAGGVGNQPQHF. The CDR3, as DNA: TGTGCCAGCAGCTTAGGAGCAGGGGGCGTCGGCAATCAGCCCCAGCATTTT. The entire variable domain, with the rest obtained from reference TRBV7-9 and TRBJ1-5, is as follows: DTGVSQNPRHKITKRGQNVTFRCDPISEHNRLYWYRQTLGQGPEFLTYFQNEAQLEKSRLLSDRFSAERPKGSFSTLEIQRTEQGDSAMYLCASSLGAGGVGNQPQHFGDGTRLSIL.

The chain carries TRBV7-8 and TRBJ1-5; no reliable D call. The germline CDR1 and CDR2 sequences are SGHVS and FQNEAQ. V lost 3 bases and J lost 4, with 10 bases in between. This CDR3 contains 14 residues. The chain's CDR3 is CASSFSGDNQPQHF. CDR3 bases: TGTGCCAGCAGCTTCAGTGGCGATAATCAGCCCCAGCATTTT.

This chain links TRBV27 with TRBJ2-5; the match to TRBD1 covers 9 bases. This CDR3 region has 15 residues. V was pared by 5 bases and J by 4 bases, with 8 bases of the junction left unmatched. Germline assignment: CDR1 MNHEY and CDR2 SMNVEV (reference sequence). CDR3 amino acids: CASSPGDREGETQYF. CDR3 nucleotide sequence: TGTGCCAGCAGTCCCGGGGACAGGGAGGGAGAGACCCAGTACTTC.

This clone was seen more than once but under ten times. The chain uses TRBV18 and TRBJ1-2, with unresolved D. Trimming cost V 0 bases and J 5 bases, with 10 bases left between them. Germline CDR1 reads KGHSH; CDR2 reads LQKENI. The CDR3 extends over 14 amino acids. The CDR3 reads CASSPPALGYGYTF. The CDR3, as DNA: TGTGCCAGCTCACCACCGGCGTTAGGGTATGGCTACACCTTC.

The CDR3 bases are TGTGCCTGGAGTGTCGGACAGGGGAGCAATCAGCCCCAGCATTTT. Its protein product is CAWSVGQGSNQPQHF. The chain uses TRBV30 and TRBJ1-5; 9 nucleotides line up with TRBD1. Trimming took 0 bases from V and 1 from J; bases not matched to a gene: 1. From germline, CDR1 is GTSNPN and CDR2 SVGIG (reference sequence). The CDR3 runs 15 residues.

V and J are TRBV29-1 and TRBJ2-5, with 11 bases fitting TRBD1. CDR1 and CDR2 (germline): SQVTM, ANQGSEA. The CDR3 has 15 residues. The trim removed 6 bases at V and 5 bases at J, leaving 11 bases unmatched. CDR3 coding DNA: TGCAGCGTGCAGATTAAGGGGACAGGGGGGGAGACCCAGTACTTC. As protein: CSVQIKGTGGETQYF.

This chain links TRBV30 with TRBJ1-4, with TRBD1 identical over 9 bases. From germline, CDR1 is GTSNPN and CDR2 SVGIG (reference sequence). The CDR3 consists of 15 residues. J lost 8 bases, V lost 7 bases, and 14 bases had no gene match. The CDR3 nucleotides read TGTGCCTACGCACCACCGGGACAGGGACAAGAAAAACTGTTTTTT. Translating gives CAYAPPGQGQEKLFF.

The chain links TRBV6-5 to TRBJ1-2; tentatively, D is TRBD1 (5 bases). In germline, CDR1 is MNHEY, CDR2 SVGAGI. The CDR3 is 14 amino acids. V was clipped by 7 bases and J by 8 bases, with 20 bases between them. Here the CDR3 reads CASMPRSGGGGYTF. For the CDR3, the DNA is TGTGCCAGCATGCCCCGAAGCGGGGGAGGCGGCTACACCTTC.

The chain recombines TRBV6-1 with TRBJ2-5, with D possibly being TRBD2 (7 bases). This CDR3 region has 15 residues. Trimming removed 7 bases from V and 4 bases from J, with 19 bases in between. Germline loops: CDR1 MNHNS, CDR2 SASEGT. As DNA, the CDR3 is TGTGCCAGCACCCGAGAGGGGGGGAATGGAGAGACCCAGTACTTC. Its protein is CASTREGGNGETQYF.

The chain uses TRBV7-2 and TRBJ2-7; tentative D call: TRBD2 (5 bases). Between the trimmed V and J ends, which lost 1 base and 7 bases, there was a span of 11 bases. The CDR3 runs 13 residues. Germline assignment: CDR1 SGHTA and CDR2 FQGNSA. The CDR3 DNA reads TGTGCCAGCAGCTTAGTTCGGGGTCAAGAGCAGTACTTC. It translates to CASSLVRGQEQYF. The full variable domain, completed using reference TRBV7-2 and TRBJ2-7, is GAGVSQSPSNKVTEKGKDVELRCDPISGHTALYWYRQSLGQGLEFLIYFQGNSAPDKSGLPSDRFSAERTGGSVSTLTIQRTQQEDSAVYLCASSLVRGQEQYFGPGTRLTVT.

V and J are TRBV7-9 and TRBJ2-1; D is perhaps TRBD1 (6 bases). Germline values: CDR1 SEHNR, CDR2 FQNEAQ (reference sequence). The CDR3 is made up of 13 amino acids. V lost 6 bases, J lost 6 bases, and 12 bases lay in between. Here the CDR3 DNA reads TGTGCCAGCAGTCGGGACATCCTCAATGAGCAGTTCTTC. Translated: CASSRDILNEQFF.

This clone was observed a single time. The V gene is TRBV2, the J gene TRBJ2-2; the match to TRBD2 covers 9 bases. Trimming at V came to 4 bases and at J to 7 bases, leaving 10 bases not matched to a gene. The CDR3 has 16 amino acids. CDR1 is SNHLY, CDR2 FYNNEI, per germline. The CDR3, as DNA: TGTGCCAGCAGTGGAGCGGCGGGGGGGCGTATCGGGGAGCTGTTTTTT. This gives the protein CASSGAAGGRIGELFF.

The V gene is TRBV7-2, the J gene TRBJ2-7; unclear D gene. V lost 1 base, J lost 0 bases, and 10 bases lay in between. The CDR3 totals 15 residues. Germline CDR1 reads SGHTA; CDR2 reads FQGNSA. In nucleotides, the CDR3 is TGTGCCAGCAGCTTAGATCCCGTCTCCTCCTACGAGCAGTACTTC. It is translated as CASSLDPVSSYEQYF.

The chain recombines TRBV7-2 with TRBJ2-7, with D tentatively TRBD2 (6 bases). Germline-derived CDR1 and CDR2 are SGHTA and FQGNSA. The CDR3 consists of 16 residues. Trimming removed 5 bases at V and 6 bases at J, with 23 bases between. CDR3 sequence (DNA): TGTGCCAGCAGCCGAAACGGCGGACTACGATCAGGCGAGCAGTACTTC. Protein: CASSRNGGLRSGEQYF.

The V and J genes are TRBV4-2 and TRBJ1-2, with D maybe TRBD1 (5 bases). V was trimmed by 4 bases and J by 3 bases, leaving 18 bases between them. The CDR3 sequence is 16 residues long. Germline V gene lookup returns CDR1 LGHNA and CDR2 YNFKEQ. The CDR3 nucleotides are TGTGCCAGCAGCCCCGGTGGGACGGATTGGTACTATGGCTACACCTTC. It translates to CASSPGGTDWYYGYTF.

This clone occurred once. The rearrangement uses TRBV4-2 and TRBJ1-5, with 8 nucleotides matching TRBD1. CDR1 is LGHNA and CDR2 is YNFKEQ in the germline V gene. The CDR3 covers 15 residues. V shed 2 bases and J 6 bases; nucleotides not matched to a gene: 6. In nucleotides, the CDR3 is TGTGCCAGCAGCCAAAACAGGGGGGAGTTTCAGCCCCAGCATTTT. Translating it yields CASSQNRGEFQPQHF.

This clone showed up just a few times. V usage is TRBV5-1 and J usage is TRBJ2-2; no definite D call. This CDR3 comprises 16 residues. The germline CDR1 and CDR2 sequences are SGHRS and YFSETQ. The V gene lost 0 bases and the J gene lost 0 bases, with 9 bases spanning the gap. The CDR3 DNA sequence: TGCGCCAGCAGCTTGGAGGGCGGTACGAACACCGGGGAGCTGTTTTTT. Encoded protein: CASSLEGGTNTGELFF.

CDR3 loop: CATSRERAGYSNQPQHF. DNA for the CDR3: TGTGCCACCAGCAGAGAGAGGGCAGGGTACAGCAATCAGCCCCAGCATTTT. The J gene is TRBJ1-5, the V gene TRBV15; TRBD1 might be the D (5 bases). Germline CDR1 LNHNV, CDR2 YYDKDF (reference sequence). V was clipped by 0 bases and J by 1 base, with 13 bases between them. The CDR3 loop spans 17 amino acids.

This clone was counted a few times. The V gene is TRBV15, the J gene TRBJ1-6; 8 nucleotides match TRBD1. The CDR3 is 13 residues long. V lost 3 bases and J lost 8; bases outside the gene matches: 0. Germline CDR1 LNHNV, CDR2 YYDKDF (reference sequence). CDR3 nucleotide sequence: TGTGCCACCAGCAGGACAGGGGATTCACCCCTCCACTTT. Amino acid sequence: CATSRTGDSPLHF.

The V call is TRBV6-6, the J call TRBJ1-1; D is unresolved. Deletions cut 4 bases from V and 6 bases from J, with 12 bases between. The length of the CDR3 is 13 residues. Germline lookup yields CDR1 MNHNY and CDR2 SVGAGI (reference sequence). The CDR3 is CASSFSLAAEAFF. The DNA for the CDR3 is TGTGCCAGCAGTTTCTCACTGGCCGCTGAAGCTTTCTTT.